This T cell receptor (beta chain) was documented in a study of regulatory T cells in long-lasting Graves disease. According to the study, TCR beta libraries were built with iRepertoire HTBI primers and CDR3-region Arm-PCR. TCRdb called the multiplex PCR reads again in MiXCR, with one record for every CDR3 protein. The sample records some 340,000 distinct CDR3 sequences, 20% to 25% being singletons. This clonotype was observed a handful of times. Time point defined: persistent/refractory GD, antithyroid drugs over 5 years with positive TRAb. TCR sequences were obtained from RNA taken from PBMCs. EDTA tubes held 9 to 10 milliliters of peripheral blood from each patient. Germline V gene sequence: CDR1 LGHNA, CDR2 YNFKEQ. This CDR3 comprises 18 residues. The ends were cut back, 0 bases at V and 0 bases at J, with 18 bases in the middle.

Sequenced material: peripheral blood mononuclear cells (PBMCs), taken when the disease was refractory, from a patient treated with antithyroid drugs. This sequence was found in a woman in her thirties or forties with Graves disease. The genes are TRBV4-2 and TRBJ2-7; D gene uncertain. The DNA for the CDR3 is TGTGCCAGCAGCCAAGATCAAATGGTAGGAACAGCCTCCTACGAGCAGTACTTC. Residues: CASSQDQMVGTASYEQYF.